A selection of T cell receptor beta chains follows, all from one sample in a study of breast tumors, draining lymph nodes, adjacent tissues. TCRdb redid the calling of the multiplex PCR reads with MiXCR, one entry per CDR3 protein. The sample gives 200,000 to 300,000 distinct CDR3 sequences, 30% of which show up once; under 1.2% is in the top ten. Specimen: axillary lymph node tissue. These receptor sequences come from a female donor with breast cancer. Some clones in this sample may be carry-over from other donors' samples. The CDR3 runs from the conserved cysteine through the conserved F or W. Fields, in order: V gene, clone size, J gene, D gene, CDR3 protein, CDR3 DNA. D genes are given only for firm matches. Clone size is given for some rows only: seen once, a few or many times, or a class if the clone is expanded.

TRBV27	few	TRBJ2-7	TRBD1	CASSEADRDEQYF	TGTGCCAGCAGTGAGGCGGACAGGGACGAGCAGTACTTC
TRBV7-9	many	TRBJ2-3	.	CASSPSIGLEELDTQYF	TGTGCCAGCAGCCCATCGATCGGCCTTGAGGAGCTCGATACGCAGTATTTT
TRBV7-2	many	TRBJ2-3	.	CASSGGQVGDTQYF	TGTGCCAGCAGCGGCGGCCAGGTGGGAGATACGCAGTATTTT
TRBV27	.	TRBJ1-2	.	CASSLSPRGYPYGYTF	TGTGCCAGCAGTTTATCACCCCGGGGTTATCCCTATGGCTACACCTTC
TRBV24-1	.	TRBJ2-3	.	CATSDSGGRGNTQYF	TGTGCCACCAGTGATTCAGGGGGTCGCGGGAATACGCAGTATTTT
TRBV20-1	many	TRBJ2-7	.	CSARPGAYEQYF	TGCAGTGCTAGACCGGGGGCCTACGAGCAGTACTTC
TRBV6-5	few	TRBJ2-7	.	CATSPDPIRYEQYF	TGTGCCACCTCCCCGGACCCTATACGATACGAGCAGTACTTC
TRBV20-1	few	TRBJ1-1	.	CSARGWTAKAFF	TGCAGTGCTAGAGGTTGGACAGCAAAAGCTTTCTTT
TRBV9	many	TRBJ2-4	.	CASSVGGANIQYF	TGTGCCAGCAGCGTAGGAGGGGCGAACATTCAGTACTTC
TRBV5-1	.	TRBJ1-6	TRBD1	CAGSLAGTVAPLHF	TGTGCCGGCAGCTTAGCCGGGACAGTTGCCCCCCTCCACTTT
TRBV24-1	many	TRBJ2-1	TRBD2	CATKERERNEQFF	TGTGCCACCAAGGAGCGGGAGAGGAATGAGCAGTTCTTC
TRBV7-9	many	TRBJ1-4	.	CASSQRGGGTNEKLFF	TGTGCCAGCAGCCAGAGGGGGGGGGGAACGAATGAAAAACTGTTTTTT
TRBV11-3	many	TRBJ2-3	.	CASSFGASVTDTQYF	TGTGCCAGCAGCTTTGGGGCTAGCGTGACAGATACGCAGTATTTT
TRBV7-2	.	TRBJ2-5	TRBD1	CASSLEDRGRGETQYF	TGTGCCAGCAGCTTAGAGGACAGGGGCCGGGGAGAGACCCAGTACTTC
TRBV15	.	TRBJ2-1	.	CATSREGVSSYNEQFF	TGTGCCACCAGCAGAGAGGGCGTGAGCTCCTACAATGAGCAGTTCTTC
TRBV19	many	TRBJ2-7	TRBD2	CASRSSGGLEQYF	TGTGCCAGTAGATCTAGCGGGGGCCTCGAGCAGTACTTC
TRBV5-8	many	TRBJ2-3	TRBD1	CASSQGQGSADTQYF	TGTGCCAGCAGCCAGGGACAGGGTTCGGCAGATACGCAGTATTTT
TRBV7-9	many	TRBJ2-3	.	CASSYGVGTDTQYF	TGTGCCAGCAGCTACGGAGTGGGCACAGATACGCAGTATTTT
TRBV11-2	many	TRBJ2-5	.	CASSLFLVGEGETQYF	TGTGCCAGCAGCTTATTCCTAGTGGGAGAGGGAGAGACCCAGTACTTC
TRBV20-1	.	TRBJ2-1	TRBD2	CSAAGGTIGRENEQFF	TGCAGTGCCGCTGGAGGCACCATTGGGAGGGAAAATGAGCAGTTCTTC
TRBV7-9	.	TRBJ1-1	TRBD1	CASSLYDGTGAFF	TGTGCCAGCAGCTTATACGACGGGACAGGGGCTTTCTTT
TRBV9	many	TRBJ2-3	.	CASSEHLGTSTDTQYF	TGTGCCAGCAGCGAGCACCTGGGGACTAGCACAGATACGCAGTATTTT
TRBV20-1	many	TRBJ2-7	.	CSANPGREQYF	TGCAGTGCGAACCCAGGGCGCGAGCAGTACTTC
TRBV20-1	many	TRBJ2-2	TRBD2	CSARRAGGPYTGELFF	TGCAGTGCTAGAAGAGCGGGAGGGCCCTACACCGGGGAGCTGTTTTTT
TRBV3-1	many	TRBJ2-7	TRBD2	CASSPSSREFGEQYF	TGTGCCAGCAGCCCCTCTTCGCGGGAGTTCGGCGAGCAGTACTTC
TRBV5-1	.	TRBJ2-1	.	CASGGAGGSSYNEQFF	TGCGCCAGCGGGGGGGCCGGGGGGAGCTCCTACAATGAGCAGTTCTTC
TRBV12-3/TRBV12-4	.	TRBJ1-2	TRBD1	CASSLQGGGAGGYTF	TGTGCCAGCAGTCTACAGGGGGGAGGCGCAGGTGGCTACACCTTC
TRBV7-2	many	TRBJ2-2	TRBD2	CASSSAGVLGELFF	TGTGCCAGCAGCTCAGCGGGAGTTCTTGGGGAGCTGTTTTTT
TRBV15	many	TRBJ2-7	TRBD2	CATSRGLGGRESYEQYF	TGTGCCACCAGCAGAGGCCTTGGCGGGAGGGAATCCTACGAGCAGTACTTC
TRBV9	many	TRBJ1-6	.	CASSQSSYNSPLHF	TGTGCCAGCAGCCAGAGCTCCTATAATTCACCCCTCCACTTT
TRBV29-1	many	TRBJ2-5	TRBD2	CSVSPGTSLGETQYF	TGCAGCGTTTCCCCCGGGACTAGCCTTGGAGAGACCCAGTACTTC
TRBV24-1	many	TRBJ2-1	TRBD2	CATSVTSGNYNEQFF	TGTGCCACCAGTGTAACTAGCGGGAACTACAATGAGCAGTTCTTC
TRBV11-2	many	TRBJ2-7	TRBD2	CASSLLAGVPEQYF	TGTGCCAGCAGCTTGCTAGCGGGAGTACCCGAGCAGTACTTC